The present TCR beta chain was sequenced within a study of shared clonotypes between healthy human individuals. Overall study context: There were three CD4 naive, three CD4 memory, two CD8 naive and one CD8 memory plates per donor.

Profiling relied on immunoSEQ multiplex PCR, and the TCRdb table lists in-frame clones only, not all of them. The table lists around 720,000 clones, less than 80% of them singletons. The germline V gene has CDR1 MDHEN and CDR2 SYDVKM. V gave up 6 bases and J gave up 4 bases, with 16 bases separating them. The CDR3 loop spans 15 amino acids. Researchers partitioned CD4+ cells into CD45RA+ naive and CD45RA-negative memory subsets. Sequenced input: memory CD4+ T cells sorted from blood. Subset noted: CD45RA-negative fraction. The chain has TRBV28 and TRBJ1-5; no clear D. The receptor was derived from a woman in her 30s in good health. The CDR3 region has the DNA TGTGCCAGCAGGACCGATACAACCCCGAATCAGCCCCAGCATTTT. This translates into CASRTDTTPNQPQHF.